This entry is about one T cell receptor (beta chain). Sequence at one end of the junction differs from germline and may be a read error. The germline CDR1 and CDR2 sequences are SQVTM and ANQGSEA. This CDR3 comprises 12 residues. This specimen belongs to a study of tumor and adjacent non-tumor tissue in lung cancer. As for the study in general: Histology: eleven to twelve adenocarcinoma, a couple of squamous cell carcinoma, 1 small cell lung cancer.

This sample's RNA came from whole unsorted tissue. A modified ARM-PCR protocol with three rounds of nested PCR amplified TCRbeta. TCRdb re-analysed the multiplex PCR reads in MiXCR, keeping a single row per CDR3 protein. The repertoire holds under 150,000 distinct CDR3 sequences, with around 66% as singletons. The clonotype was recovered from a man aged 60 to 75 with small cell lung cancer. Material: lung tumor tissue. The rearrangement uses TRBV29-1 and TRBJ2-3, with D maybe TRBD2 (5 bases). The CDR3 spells CSVTPSTDMQYF. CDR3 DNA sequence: TGCAGCGTAACCCCTAGCACAGATATGCAGTATTTT.